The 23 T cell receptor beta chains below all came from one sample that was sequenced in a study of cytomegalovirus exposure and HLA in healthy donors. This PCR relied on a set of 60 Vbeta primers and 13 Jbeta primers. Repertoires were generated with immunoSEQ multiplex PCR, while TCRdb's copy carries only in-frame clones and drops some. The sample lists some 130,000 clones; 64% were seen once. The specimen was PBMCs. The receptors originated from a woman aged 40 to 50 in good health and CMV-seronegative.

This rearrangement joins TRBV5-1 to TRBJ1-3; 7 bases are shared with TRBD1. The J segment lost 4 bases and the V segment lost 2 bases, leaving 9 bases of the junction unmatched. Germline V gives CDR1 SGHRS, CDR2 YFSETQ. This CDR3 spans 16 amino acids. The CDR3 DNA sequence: TGCGCCAGCAGCTTACAGGGGTCCCAGCCCGGAAACACCATATATTTT. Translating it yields CASSLQGSQPGNTIYF. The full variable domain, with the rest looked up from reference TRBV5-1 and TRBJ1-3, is KAGVTQTPRYLIKTRGQQVTLSCSPISGHRSVSWYQQTPGQGLQFLFEYFSETQRNKGNFPGRFSGRQFSNSRSEMNVSTLELGDSALYLCASSLQGSQPGNTIYFGEGSWLTVV.

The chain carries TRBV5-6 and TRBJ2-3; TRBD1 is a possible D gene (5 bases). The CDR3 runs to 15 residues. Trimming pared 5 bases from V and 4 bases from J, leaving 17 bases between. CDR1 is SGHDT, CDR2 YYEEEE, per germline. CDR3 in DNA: TGTGCCAGCAGTTCGACAGTCCTTTTATCAGATACGCAGTATTTT. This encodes CASSSTVLLSDTQYF.

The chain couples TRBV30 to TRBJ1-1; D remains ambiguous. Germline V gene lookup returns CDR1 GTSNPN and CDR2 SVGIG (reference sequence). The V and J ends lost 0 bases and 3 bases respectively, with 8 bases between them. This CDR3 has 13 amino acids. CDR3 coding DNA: TGTGCCTGGAGTGTGAGGCATTACACTGAAGCTTTCTTT. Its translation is CAWSVRHYTEAFF.

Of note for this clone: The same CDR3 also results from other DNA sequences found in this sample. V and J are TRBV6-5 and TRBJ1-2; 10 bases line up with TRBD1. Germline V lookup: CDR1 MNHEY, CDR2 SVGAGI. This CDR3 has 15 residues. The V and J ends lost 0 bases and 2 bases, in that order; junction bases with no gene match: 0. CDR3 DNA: TGTGCCAGCAGTTACTCGGGACAGGGGAACTATGGCTACACCTTC. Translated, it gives CASSYSGQGNYGYTF.

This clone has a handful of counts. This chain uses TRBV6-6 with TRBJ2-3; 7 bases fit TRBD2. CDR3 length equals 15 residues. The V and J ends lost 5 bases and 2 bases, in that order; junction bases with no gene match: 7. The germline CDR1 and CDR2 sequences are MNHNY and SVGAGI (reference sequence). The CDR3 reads CASSPASGFTDTQYF. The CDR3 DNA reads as TGTGCCAGCAGTCCGGCTAGCGGCTTCACAGATACGCAGTATTTT.

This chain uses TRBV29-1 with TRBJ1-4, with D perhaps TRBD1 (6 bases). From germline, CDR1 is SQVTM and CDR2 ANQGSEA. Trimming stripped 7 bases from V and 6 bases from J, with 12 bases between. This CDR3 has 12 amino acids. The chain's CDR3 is CSAKGVDEKLFF. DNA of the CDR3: TGCAGCGCGAAGGGGGTTGATGAAAAACTGTTTTTT.

The CDR3 protein is CSVRGGAYNEQFF. The DNA for the CDR3 is TGCAGCGTCCGCGGGGGCGCCTACAATGAGCAGTTCTTC. The gene calls are TRBV29-1 and TRBJ2-1; the D gene is possibly TRBD2 (7 bases). CDR1 SQVTM and CDR2 ANQGSEA come from the germline V gene. Trimming left V 6 bases short and J 2 bases short, with 11 bases between. The length of the CDR3 is 13 residues.

The CDR3 reads CASSPSRVKITDTQYF. The CDR3 coding sequence is TGTGCCAGTAGTCCCAGCAGGGTGAAGATCACAGATACGCAGTATTTT. This chain uses TRBV19 with TRBJ2-3; D might be TRBD1 (5 bases). Trimming pared 5 bases from V and 2 bases from J, leaving 17 bases between. From germline, CDR1 is LNHDA and CDR2 SQIVND (reference sequence). CDR3 length: 16 amino acids.

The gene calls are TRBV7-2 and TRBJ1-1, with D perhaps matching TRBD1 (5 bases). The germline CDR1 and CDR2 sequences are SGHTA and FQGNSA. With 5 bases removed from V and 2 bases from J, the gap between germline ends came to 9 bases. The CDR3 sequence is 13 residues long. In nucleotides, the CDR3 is TGTGCCAGCAGCCGGGGGGACAACACTGAAGCTTTCTTT. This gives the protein CASSRGDNTEAFF.

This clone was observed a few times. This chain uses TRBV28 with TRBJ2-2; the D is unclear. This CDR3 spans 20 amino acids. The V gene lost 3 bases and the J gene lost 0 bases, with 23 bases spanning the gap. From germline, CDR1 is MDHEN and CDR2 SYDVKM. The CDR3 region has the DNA TGTGCCAGCAGTTTTCCTCTAGATTCGGGTCCCGACGCGAACACCGGGGAGCTGTTTTTT. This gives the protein CASSFPLDSGPDANTGELFF.

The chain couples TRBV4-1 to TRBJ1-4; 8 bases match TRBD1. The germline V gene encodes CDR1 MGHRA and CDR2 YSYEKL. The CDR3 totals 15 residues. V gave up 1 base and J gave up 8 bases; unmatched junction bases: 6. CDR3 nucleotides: TGCGCCAGCAGCCAAGGGAGACAGGGGCAAGAAAAACTGTTTTTT. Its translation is CASSQGRQGQEKLFF.

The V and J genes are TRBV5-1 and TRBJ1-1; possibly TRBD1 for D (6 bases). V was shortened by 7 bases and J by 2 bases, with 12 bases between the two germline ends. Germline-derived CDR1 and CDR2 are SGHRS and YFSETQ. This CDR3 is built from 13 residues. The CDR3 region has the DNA TGCGCCAGCGCCCGGACAGTAAACACTGAAGCTTTCTTT. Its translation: CASARTVNTEAFF.

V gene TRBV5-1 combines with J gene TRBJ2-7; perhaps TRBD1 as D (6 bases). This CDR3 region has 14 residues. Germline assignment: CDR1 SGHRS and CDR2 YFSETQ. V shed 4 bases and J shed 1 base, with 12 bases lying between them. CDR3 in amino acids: CASSLGALSYEQYF. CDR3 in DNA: TGCGCCAGCAGCCTGGGGGCCCTATCCTACGAGCAGTACTTC.

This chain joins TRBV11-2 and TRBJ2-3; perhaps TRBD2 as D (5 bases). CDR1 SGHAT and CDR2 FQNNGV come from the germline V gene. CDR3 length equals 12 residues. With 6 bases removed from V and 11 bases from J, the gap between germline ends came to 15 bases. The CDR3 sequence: CASRSSGSRQYF. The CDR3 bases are TGTGCCAGCAGATCATCGGGGTCCAGGCAGTATTTT. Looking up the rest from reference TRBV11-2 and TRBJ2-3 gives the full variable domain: EAGVAQSPRYKIIEKRQSVAFWCNPISGHATLYWYQQILGQGPKLLIQFQNNGVVDDSQLPKDRFSAERLKGVDSTLKIQPAKLEDSAVYLCASRSSGSRQYFGPGTRLTVL.

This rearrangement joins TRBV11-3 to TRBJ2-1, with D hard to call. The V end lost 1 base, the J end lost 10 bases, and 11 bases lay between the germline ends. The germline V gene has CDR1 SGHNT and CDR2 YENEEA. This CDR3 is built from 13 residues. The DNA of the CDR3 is TGTGCCAGCAGCTTAGCCCCAGGTCGGGAGCAGTTCTTC. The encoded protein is CASSLAPGREQFF.

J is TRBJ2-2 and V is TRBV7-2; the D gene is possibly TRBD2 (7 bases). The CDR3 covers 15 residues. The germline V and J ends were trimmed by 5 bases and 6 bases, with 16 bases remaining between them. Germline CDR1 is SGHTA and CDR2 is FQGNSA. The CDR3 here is CASSPPQGGAGELFF. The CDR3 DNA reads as TGTGCCAGCAGCCCACCACAGGGAGGGGCCGGGGAGCTGTTTTTT.

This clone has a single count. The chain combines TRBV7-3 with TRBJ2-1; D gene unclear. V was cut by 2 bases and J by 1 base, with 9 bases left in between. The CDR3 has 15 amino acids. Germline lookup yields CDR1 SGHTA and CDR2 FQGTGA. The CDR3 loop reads CASSLVEVSYNEQFF. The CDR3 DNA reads TGTGCCAGCAGCTTAGTAGAGGTGTCCTACAATGAGCAGTTCTTC.

The CDR3 region is CASSLQGQETQYF. DNA for the CDR3: TGTGCCAGCAGTCTCCAGGGACAAGAGACCCAGTACTTC. The rearrangement uses TRBV27 and TRBJ2-5; D possibly corresponds to TRBD1 (5 bases). Deletions cut 5 bases from V and 2 bases from J, with 9 bases between. The germline V gene has CDR1 MNHEY and CDR2 SMNVEV (reference sequence). There are 13 residues in the CDR3.

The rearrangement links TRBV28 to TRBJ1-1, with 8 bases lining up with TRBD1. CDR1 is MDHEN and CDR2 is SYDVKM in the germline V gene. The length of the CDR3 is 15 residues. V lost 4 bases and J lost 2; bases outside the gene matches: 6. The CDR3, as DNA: TGTGCCAGCAGTTCGTGGACAGGGTTAAACACTGAAGCTTTCTTT. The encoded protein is CASSSWTGLNTEAFF.

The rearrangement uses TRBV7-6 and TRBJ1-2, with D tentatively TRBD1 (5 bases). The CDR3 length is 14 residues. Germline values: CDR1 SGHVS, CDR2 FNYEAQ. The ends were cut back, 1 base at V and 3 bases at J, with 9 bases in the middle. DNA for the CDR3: TGTGCCAGCAGCTTAGAGGTCAGGGACTATGGCTACACCTTC. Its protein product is CASSLEVRDYGYTF.

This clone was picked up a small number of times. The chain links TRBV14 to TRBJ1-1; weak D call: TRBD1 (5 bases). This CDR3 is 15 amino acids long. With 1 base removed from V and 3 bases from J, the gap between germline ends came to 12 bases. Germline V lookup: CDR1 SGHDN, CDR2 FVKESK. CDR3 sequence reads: CASSQGQGWYTEAFF. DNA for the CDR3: TGTGCCAGCAGCCAAGGTCAGGGATGGTACACTGAAGCTTTCTTT.

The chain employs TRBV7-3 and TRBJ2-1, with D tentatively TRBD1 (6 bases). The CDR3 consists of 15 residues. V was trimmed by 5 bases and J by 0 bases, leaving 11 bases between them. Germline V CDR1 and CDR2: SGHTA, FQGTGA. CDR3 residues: CASSTTGSSYNEQFF. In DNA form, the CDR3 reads TGTGCCAGCAGCACGACAGGTTCCTCCTACAATGAGCAGTTCTTC.

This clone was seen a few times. CDR3 sequence: CASSPSRTGGVWGTEAFF. CDR3 DNA sequence: TGTGCCAGCAGCCCATCAAGAACAGGGGGCGTCTGGGGCACTGAAGCTTTCTTT. The gene calls are TRBV7-9 and TRBJ1-1; 9 bases are a match to TRBD1. V lost 5 bases, J lost 4 bases, and 17 bases stayed unmatched. CDR3 size: 18 residues. Germline V gene data show CDR1 as SEHNR and CDR2 as FQNEAQ (reference sequence).